The subject of this entry is one T cell receptor beta chain. This entry is derived from a study of shared clonotypes between healthy human individuals. TCRdb's copy holds only in-frame clones and misses some; the assay was immunoSEQ multiplex PCR. The profile shows more than 500,000 clones, 90% to 96% of them singletons. The CDR3 loop spans 14 amino acids. Germline V gene sequence: CDR1 SGHTA, CDR2 FQGNSA. V was pared by 4 bases and J by 5 bases, with 8 bases of the junction left unmatched. The chain combines TRBV7-2 with TRBJ2-7; 7 positions match TRBD1. Sequenced material: naive CD4+ T cells sorted from blood. Subset meaning: CD45RA+ positively selected. This receptor was identified in a woman in her thirties in good health. CDR3 region: CASSYGTASNEQYF. The CDR3 coding sequence is TGTGCCAGCAGCTACGGGACAGCCAGCAACGAGCAGTACTTC.